This T cell receptor (beta chain) was captured in a study of cytomegalovirus exposure and HLA in healthy donors. With 60 Vbeta and 13 Jbeta primers, the PCR was carried out. Libraries were prepared by immunoSEQ multiplex PCR; TCRdb keeps only in-frame clonotypes and omits some of them. The sample includes about 160,000 clones, more than 65% of them seen just once. Findings and limits, study-wide: The majority of TCR sequences were rare, yet some public TCRs appeared in many donors. Most CMV-associated TCR beta chains appeared HLA-restricted in a later analysis.

Each donor's status was that of a healthy bone marrow donor. V was pared by 3 bases and J by 7 bases, with 8 bases of the junction left unmatched. From germline, CDR1 is KGHSH and CDR2 LQKENI. This CDR3 is 15 amino acids long. As to this clone: Its antigen is undetermined.

The sample consisted of PBMCs. The V gene is TRBV18, the J gene TRBJ1-5, with 8 bases that match TRBD1. This TCR was recovered from a man younger than 45 in good health and CMV-seronegative. CDR3 DNA sequence: TGTGCCAGCTCACCGACAGGGGCGGTTGGGCAGCCCCAGCATTTT. This encodes CASSPTGAVGQPQHF.